This TCR beta chain comes out of a study of PD-1 blockade in mismatch repair-deficient tumors. Study findings and constraints: Tumor-resident clones, often absent from pretreatment blood, expanded after pembrolizumab and then contracted.

TCR sequencing covered three patients who responded to pembrolizumab. The CDR3 runs to 14 residues. V lost 1 base to trimming and J lost 4 bases, with 10 bases between them. Germline CDR1 is SGHAT and CDR2 is FQNNGV. Method: immunoSEQ multiplex PCR; TCRdb's copy keeps in-frame clones and lacks some. This sample yields some 85,000 clones, of which about 82% are seen a single time; approximately 5.5% belongs to the top ten. Points on this clone: The antigen remains unidentified.

This chain joins TRBV11-2 and TRBJ1-2, with D tentatively TRBD1 (5 bases). This receptor was obtained from an adult with mismatch repair-deficient cancer. The source material was peripheral blood, sampled 44 weeks after starting pembrolizumab. CDR3 nucleotide sequence: TGTGCCAGCAGCTTAGCCAGGGAGGCCTATGGCTACACCTTC. Translated, it gives CASSLAREAYGYTF.